The 6 T cell receptor beta chains reported below all come from one sample, sequenced in a study of blood T cell repertoires in COVID-19. Produced via immunoSEQ multiplex PCR; TCRdb's table is partial and in-frame only. In the table there are 43,000 or so clones, around 83% of which are singletons. Sequencing used peripheral blood. These receptors were collected from a man aged 55 to 70 with active COVID-19.

The chain links TRBV12-3 or TRBV12-4 to TRBJ2-5, with D perhaps TRBD1 (5 bases). CDR3 length: 12 residues. Trimming left V 6 bases short and J 5 bases short, with 10 bases between. CDR3 loop: CASRTPGETQYF. The DNA for the CDR3 is TGTGCCAGCAGGACTCCAGGGGAGACCCAGTACTTC.

The sample holds one count of this clone. The V call is TRBV5-1, the J call TRBJ2-5, with 7 nucleotides matching TRBD1. V lost 4 bases to trimming and J lost 5 bases; unmatched junction nucleotides: 5. The CDR3 sequence is 13 residues long. Germline V lookup: CDR1 SGHRS, CDR2 YFSETQ. Here the CDR3 reads CASSTSGQETQYF. In DNA form, the CDR3 reads TGCGCCAGCAGCACCTCGGGACAGGAGACCCAGTACTTC. Using reference TRBV5-1 and TRBJ2-5 for the parts outside the CDR3, the full variable domain is KAGVTQTPRYLIKTRGQQVTLSCSPISGHRSVSWYQQTPGQGLQFLFEYFSETQRNKGNFPGRFSGRQFSNSRSEMNVSTLELGDSALYLCASSTSGQETQYFGPGTRLLVL.

This clone was seen only a few times. The rearrangement uses TRBV12-3 or TRBV12-4 and TRBJ1-5, with 8 bases fitting TRBD1. This CDR3 contains 12 residues. V lost 5 bases and J lost 7; bases outside the gene matches: 1. CDR3 nucleotide sequence: TGTGCCAGCAGTGGACAGGGCCAGCCCCAGCATTTT. It is translated as CASSGQGQPQHF.

The gene calls are TRBV12-3 or TRBV12-4 and TRBJ1-2, with D perhaps TRBD1 (6 bases). CDR3 length: 13 amino acids. V dropped 3 bases and J dropped 8 bases, with 13 bases sitting between them. CDR3 in DNA: TGTGCCAGCAGTTTTGGGGGGGCAAAGGGCTACACCTTC. It is translated as CASSFGGAKGYTF.

The V gene is TRBV10-2, the J gene TRBJ2-7, with TRBD2 matching 11 bases. The length of the CDR3 is 16 residues. Germline values: CDR1 WSHSY, CDR2 SAAADI. J was trimmed by 2 bases and V by 0 bases; bases with no gene match: 3. This CDR3 reads CASSESIAGGAYEQYF. CDR3 nucleotide sequence: TGCGCCAGCAGTGAGTCAATAGCGGGAGGGGCCTACGAGCAGTACTTC.

This CDR3 is CASSYGPNTEAFF. As DNA, the CDR3 is TGTGCCAGCAGTTACGGGCCGAACACTGAAGCTTTCTTT. This chain uses TRBV6-2 or TRBV6-3 with TRBJ1-1; no firm D call. Germline V lookup: CDR1 MNHEY, CDR2 SVGEGT. The length of the CDR3 is 13 residues. V shed 2 bases and J shed 1 base, with 5 bases lying between them.